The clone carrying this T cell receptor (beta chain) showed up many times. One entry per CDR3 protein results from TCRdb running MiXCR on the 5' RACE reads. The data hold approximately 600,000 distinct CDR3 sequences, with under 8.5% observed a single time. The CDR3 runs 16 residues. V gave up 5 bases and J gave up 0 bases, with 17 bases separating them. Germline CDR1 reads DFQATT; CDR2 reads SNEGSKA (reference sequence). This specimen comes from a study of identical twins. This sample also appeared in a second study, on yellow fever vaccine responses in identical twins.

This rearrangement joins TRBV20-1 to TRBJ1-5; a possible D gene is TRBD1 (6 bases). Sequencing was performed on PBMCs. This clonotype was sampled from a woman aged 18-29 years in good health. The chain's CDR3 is CSALRGGDLSNQPQHF. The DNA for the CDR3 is TGCAGTGCTTTGAGGGGGGGGGACCTTAGCAATCAGCCCCAGCATTTT.